Here is one TCR beta chain with its context. This clone's antigen is unknown. Per-nucleotide qualities are absent, and no much larger clonotype sits a single base away. The sample comes from a study of tumor-infiltrating lymphocytes in primary liver carcinoma (dated by TCRdb to about 2017). The study in broad terms: Between late 2015 and early 2016, several patients in China with histopathologically diagnosed primary liver carcinoma had their tumors surgically resected. The five patients, three men and two women aged 30 to 69 years, had hepatocellular carcinoma (four) or combined HCC and intrahepatic cholangiocarcinoma (one). The tumors of the five patients were staged as T1-T3 N0M0, with maximum diameters ranging from roughly 4.2 to 10 cm. Samples yielded roughly 3.5 to 7.5 million productive TCRbeta reads; read depth did not differ significantly between tissue types. Across five regions of each liver tumor, along with adjacent normal tissue and blood, the study brought together TCRbeta repertoire sequencing, expression microarrays and whole-exome sequencing. TCRbeta repertoire sequencing covered 35 specimens from 5 patients: 25 tumor regions, 5 adjacent noncancerous liver tissues and 5 peripheral blood samples. Reproducibility between technical replicate repertoires was high, with correlation coefficients above 0.98 and mean shared-clone rates about 0.91. The paper as a whole reports these results and caveats: Since the samples were bulk and unsorted, there was no way to compare CD4+ and CD8+ T cell repertoires. Consistent with antigen-driven expansion, pairs of tumor regions showed higher repertoire overlap (mean roughly 35%) than either tumor-adjacent pairs (around 17%) or tumor-blood pairs (roughly 15%). Because sequencing covered only the TCR beta chain and unpaired alpha chains were not captured, true repertoire diversity is likely underestimated. The top 250 clones made up a significantly larger repertoire fraction in tumors than in blood (p = 0.039). Only five patients were included in the study, and the authors note that the findings should be validated in a larger study.

Using a constant-region primer and ProtoScript II reverse transcriptase, TCRbeta-specific cDNA was reverse-transcribed from around 520 ng total RNA. Three nested multiplex PCR rounds, following a slightly modified ARM-PCR procedure, were used to build the TCRbeta libraries. Sample barcodes and Illumina adapters were added in a final 25-cycle PCR using Deep VentR polymerase. Before sequencing, amplicons of 200-500 bp were gel-purified using a QIAquick gel extraction kit. The TCRbeta amplicons were sequenced with 250-bp paired-end reads on an Illumina HiSeq 2500. The authors' pipeline ran thus. To recover full CDR3 sequences, reads were quality-trimmed using Trimmomatic v0.33 and paired reads were then merged using FLASH v1.2.11. V, D and J germline segments were assigned to the rearranged TCRbeta sequences by MiGEC v1.2.1b. Clonotype statistics, along with Shannon-Wiener diversity indices, were calculated using VDJtools v1.0.0. Except for diversity analysis, only each sample's 250 most abundant clonotypes were used in subsequent analyses to reduce sampling bias. The public sequencing data were trimmed at Q25 with fastp and processed into clonotypes with MiXCR by TCRdb, which kept only in-frame beta chains. Entries are consolidated by CDR3 protein sequence, retaining the most common genes and DNA. V and J calls and clone size were set by TCRdb, not the authors. For this sample there are about 310,000 distinct CDR3 sequences; 50% to 75% appear just once. Together, the top ten hold about a sixth of the sample.

RNA from unsorted whole blood was extracted with TRIzol reagent, and germline DNA was obtained with the DNeasy Blood & Tissue kit. Patients had chronic HBV infection and were treatment-naive at sampling. About 4 milliliters of peripheral blood were collected into K2EDTA tubes before surgery. This sequence was found in a woman aged 25-40 years with primary liver carcinoma and hepatitis B virus infection. Sample: peripheral blood.

The bases are TGTGCCAGCAGCTACCCAGGGGGAGGAAACACCATATATTTT. Translated, this is CASSYPGGGNTIYF. The V and J genes are TRBV5-6 and TRBJ1-3; 7 of the junction bases match TRBD1. V is pruned by 3 bases and J by 4 bases, leaving 4 bases of the junction without a gene match. The germline V gene supplies CDR1 SGHDT and CDR2 YYEEEE. From the cysteine through the phenylalanine, the CDR3 covers 14 amino acids. Of all the DNA, just the CDR3 is kept, 42 bases in frame from base 1.